Given below is one TCR beta chain in context. No antigen is known for it. The sample belongs to a study of identifying expanded T cells in peripheral blood. Study conclusions and caveats: Clone count variance between roughly 2-week samples rose with total template count.

TCRdb's table, derived via immunoSEQ multiplex PCR, lists solely in-frame clones and lacks some. The sample lists 90,000 to 120,000 clones, 85% to 90% seen once, with roughly 15% in the top ten. Unmatched junction bases numbered 10, after V lost 3 bases and J lost 0 bases. The germline V gene has CDR1 SGDLS and CDR2 YYNGEE. There are 17 residues in the CDR3. Input material: blood. The chain joins TRBV9 to TRBJ2-3; TRBD2 aligns across 7 bases. This clonotype was sampled from a person aged 18-69 years in good health. CDR3 residues: CASSGKAGDFSTDTQYF. The CDR3 DNA sequence: TGTGCCAGCAGCGGAAAGGCGGGGGACTTTAGCACAGATACGCAGTATTTT.